The rows below give T cell receptor beta chains drawn from one sample of a study of cytomegalovirus exposure and HLA in healthy donors. Here immunoSEQ multiplex PCR was the method, and the copy in TCRdb shows in-frame clones only, minus some. The profile shows tens of thousands of clones, roughly 92% of them singletons. The source material was PBMCs. The receptors here all came from a woman aged 18-29 years in good health and CMV-seronegative. CDR3s include the opening cysteine and the closing phenylalanine or tryptophan. The D gene is left open where the match is weak. Clone size is not always given. Where it is, it says once, few, many or a class for expanded clones.

d_gene	v_gene	j_gene	abundance	CDR3nt	CDR3aa
.	TRBV4-3	TRBJ2-3	.	TGCGCCAGCAGCCCCGGCTATGGGACTGGCACAGATACGCAGTATTTT	CASSPGYGTGTDTQYF
TRBD1	TRBV9	TRBJ1-6	once	TGTGCCAGCAGCGTAGAGGGGGACAGGGACAACATCTTAGCTGGGTATAATTCACCCCTCCACTTT	CASSVEGDRDNILAGYNSPLHF
TRBD1	TRBV5-5	TRBJ1-2	once	TGTGCCAGCAGCGCTCGCGACAGGGTCGGCTACACCTTC	CASSARDRVGYTF
.	TRBV7-3	TRBJ1-1	.	TGTGCCAGCAGCTTAAATAATGGGCGGAACACTGAAGCTTTCTTT	CASSLNNGRNTEAFF
TRBD2	TRBV9	TRBJ2-3	.	TGTGCCAGCAGCGCCCGAGCGGGGGGGTCGGGAGATACGCAGTATTTT	CASSARAGGSGDTQYF
TRBD1	TRBV4-1	TRBJ2-3	.	TGCGCCAGCAGCCGATGGGACAGGACCCTTACGGGTACGCAGTATTTT	CASSRWDRTLTGTQYF
TRBD2	TRBV11-1	TRBJ2-1	.	TGTGCCAGCAGCTTACTTGCGGGGGGTTACAATGAGCAGTTCTTC	CASSLLAGGYNEQFF
.	TRBV2	TRBJ1-5	.	TGTGCCAGCAGCACGTGGGGGGGGGCAAATCAGCCCCAGCATTTT	CASSTWGGANQPQHF
TRBD1	TRBV9	TRBJ2-3	.	TGTGCCAGCAACGACGGACAGGGGGCAGGAGATACGCAGTATTTT	CASNDGQGAGDTQYF
.	TRBV7-8	TRBJ1-2	.	TGTGCCAGCAGCTTAGCGCCGCTATCTGGCTACACCTTC	CASSLAPLSGYTF
.	TRBV14	TRBJ1-2	.	TGTGCCAGCAGCCAAGTTCCTTGGGTTCAGGCAAAACATAACTATGGCTACACCTTC	CASSQVPWVQAKHNYGYTF
.	TRBV7-3	TRBJ2-3	.	TGTGCCAGCAGCTCCGTGCCTAGCGGACAGAGAGATACGCAGTATTTT	CASSSVPSGQRDTQYF
TRBD2	TRBV27	TRBJ2-5	.	TGTGCCAGCAGTTCTCACGGGAGGGTGGAGACCCAGTACTTC	CASSSHGRVETQYF
.	TRBV5-1	TRBJ1-1	.	TGCGCCAGCAGCGCCCAAGAAGGAGTCTCCACTGAAGCTTTCTTT	CASSAQEGVSTEAFF
TRBD1	TRBV9	TRBJ1-2	once	TGTGCCAGCAGCGCAGGGGGCGCGAGCTATGGCTACACCTTC	CASSAGGASYGYTF
.	TRBV9	TRBJ2-5	.	TGTGCCAGCAGCGTAGCGGAGACAGGTGTACGAGAGACCCAGTACTTC	CASSVAETGVRETQYF
.	TRBV6-5	TRBJ2-3	.	TGTGCCAGCAGTTACTCCGGGAGAAACACAGATACGCAGTATTTT	CASSYSGRNTDTQYF
TRBD2	TRBV5-1	TRBJ2-5	.	TGCGCCAGCAGCACACGGGGGGGCCAAGAGACCCAGTACTTC	CASSTRGGQETQYF
TRBD2	TRBV5-1	TRBJ2-3	once	TGCGCCAGCAGCTTGGAGCGGGGGCGGGGCACAGATACGCAGTATTTT	CASSLERGRGTDTQYF
.	TRBV14	TRBJ1-1	.	TGTGCCAGCAGCCAAGGGAGGGGCCCATTGAACACTGAAGCTTTCTTT	CASSQGRGPLNTEAFF
.	TRBV19	TRBJ2-5	.	TGTGCCAGTAGTAACAGGGTTGGGGAGACCCAGTACTTC	CASSNRVGETQYF
.	TRBV6-5	TRBJ1-2	.	TGTGCCAGCAGTTTGACCACAGTACTTAACTATGGCTACACCTTC	CASSLTTVLNYGYTF
.	TRBV7-9	TRBJ1-1	.	TGTGCCAGTGGACAGCAGAACACTGAAGCTTTCTTT	CASGQQNTEAFF
.	TRBV7-2	TRBJ2-1	once	TGTGCCAGCAGCTACTCTGGCGGGACCTTCAATGAGCAGTTCTTC	CASSYSGGTFNEQFF
.	TRBV19	TRBJ1-2	once	TGTGCCAGTAGAAAGCCAGCGGGCGGCTACACCTTC	CASRKPAGGYTF
TRBD2	TRBV4-2	TRBJ2-7	.	TGTGCCAGCAGCCAAGAACTAGCGGGGGAGCAGTACTTC	CASSQELAGEQYF
TRBD1	TRBV11-3	TRBJ2-3	.	TGTGCCAGCAGCGAGAAGGGACAGGGGGCGTTAGTTGCAGATACGCAGTATTTT	CASSEKGQGALVADTQYF
TRBD1	TRBV14	TRBJ1-6	once	TGTGCCAGCAGCCAAGTTGGGACAGTGATTAATTCACCCCTCCACTTT	CASSQVGTVINSPLHF
.	TRBV2	TRBJ2-3	.	TGTGCCAGCAGTGTATCAGGGATCCCCACAGATACGCAGTATTTT	CASSVSGIPTDTQYF
.	TRBV28	TRBJ1-6	.	TGTGCCAGCAATCCCTGGGGAGGTAATAATTCACCCCTCCACTTT	CASNPWGGNNSPLHF
.	TRBV18	TRBJ2-1	once	TGTGCCAGCTCAGTGACACAGGCGCACTCCTACAATGAGCAGTTCTTC	CASSVTQAHSYNEQFF
TRBD1	TRBV10-2	TRBJ1-5	.	TGCGCCAGCAGTGAGAGGGACAGCCATCAGCCCCAGCATTTT	CASSERDSHQPQHF
.	TRBV9	TRBJ1-3	.	TGTGCCAGCAGCGGAGCGGACGGCCTATCCTCTGGAAACACCATATATTTT	CASSGADGLSSGNTIYF
.	TRBV5-4	TRBJ1-1	.	TGTGCCAGCTTACCTTCGGGTTTCTCCACTGAAGCTTTCTTT	CASLPSGFSTEAFF
TRBD1	TRBV9	TRBJ2-5	once	TGTGCCAGCAGCTTTAACCCGCACAGGGGGCAAGAGACCCAGTACTTC	CASSFNPHRGQETQYF
.	TRBV5-6	TRBJ1-2	.	TGTGCCAGCATCCTTGTGGGAGCGGGACACCCGGGGGGCTACACCTTC	CASILVGAGHPGGYTF
.	TRBV19	TRBJ1-2	.	TGTGCCAGTACCATTTCTACGGGGGGCAGCTATGGCTACACCTTC	CASTISTGGSYGYTF
TRBD2	TRBV9	TRBJ2-3	.	TGTGCCAGCAGCGAACACCCGGGACTAAGCACAGATACGCAGTATTTT	CASSEHPGLSTDTQYF
.	TRBV14	TRBJ2-5	once	TGTGCCAGCAGCCACCCGAGGGCCGGACGGGAGACCCAGTACTTC	CASSHPRAGRETQYF